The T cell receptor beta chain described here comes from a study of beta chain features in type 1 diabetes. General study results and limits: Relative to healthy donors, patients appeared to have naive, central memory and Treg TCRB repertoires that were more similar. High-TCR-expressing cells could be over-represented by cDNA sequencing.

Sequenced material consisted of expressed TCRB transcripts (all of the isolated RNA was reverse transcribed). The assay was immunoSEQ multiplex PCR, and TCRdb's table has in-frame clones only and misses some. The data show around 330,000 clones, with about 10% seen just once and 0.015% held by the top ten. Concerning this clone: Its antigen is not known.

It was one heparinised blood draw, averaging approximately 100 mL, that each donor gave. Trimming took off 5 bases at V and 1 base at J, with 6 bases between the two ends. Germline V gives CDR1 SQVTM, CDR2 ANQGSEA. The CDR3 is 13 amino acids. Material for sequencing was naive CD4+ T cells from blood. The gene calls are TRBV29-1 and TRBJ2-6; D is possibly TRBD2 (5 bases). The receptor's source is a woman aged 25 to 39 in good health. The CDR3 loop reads CSVRDSGANVLTF. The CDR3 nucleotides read TGCAGCGTTCGGGATTCTGGGGCCAACGTCCTGACTTTC.